What follows describes a single T cell receptor (beta chain). Its specificity is unknown. The data stem from a study of OX40 agonist ivuxolimab in advanced cancers. Study-wide context: Each patient was given ivuxolimab into a vein every 2 weeks, at 0.01 to 10 mg/kg.

Sequencing used immunoSEQ multiplex PCR; TCRdb keeps in-frame clones, though not all of them. This table holds around 92,000 clones, approximately 84% found once. Whole-study results and caveats: Relative to CD4+, CD8+ T cells held more expanded clones on average.

Trimming removed 3 bases at V and 2 bases at J, with 13 bases between. The germline CDR1 and CDR2 sequences are SGDLS and YYNGEE. The CDR3 runs 15 residues. Drawing of blood for sampling happened at baseline, at cycle 4 day 1, and at cycle 7 day 1. The chain is built from TRBV9 and TRBJ2-3; weak D call: TRBD2 (6 bases). The source is an adult with an advanced solid tumor such as melanoma, head and neck, liver or kidney cancer. The specimen comprised CD4+ or CD8+ T cells sorted from blood, sampled in a trial of the OX40 agonist ivuxolimab. In nucleotides, the CDR3 is TGTGCCAGCAGCGCTAGCGTACCTCCCACAGATACGCAGTATTTT. It translates to CASSASVPPTDTQYF.